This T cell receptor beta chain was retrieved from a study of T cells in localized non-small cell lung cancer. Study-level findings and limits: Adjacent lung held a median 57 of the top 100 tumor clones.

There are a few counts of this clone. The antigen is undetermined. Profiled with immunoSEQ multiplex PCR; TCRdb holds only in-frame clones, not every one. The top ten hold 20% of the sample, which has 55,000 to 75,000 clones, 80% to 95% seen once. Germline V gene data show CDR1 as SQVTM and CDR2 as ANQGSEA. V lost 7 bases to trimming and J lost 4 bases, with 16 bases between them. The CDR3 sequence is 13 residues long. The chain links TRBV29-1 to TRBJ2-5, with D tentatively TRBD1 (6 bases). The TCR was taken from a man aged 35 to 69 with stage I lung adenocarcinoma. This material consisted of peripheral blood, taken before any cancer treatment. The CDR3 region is CSGLGHVRETQYF. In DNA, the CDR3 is TGCAGCGGGCTGGGACATGTGAGAGAGACCCAGTACTTC.